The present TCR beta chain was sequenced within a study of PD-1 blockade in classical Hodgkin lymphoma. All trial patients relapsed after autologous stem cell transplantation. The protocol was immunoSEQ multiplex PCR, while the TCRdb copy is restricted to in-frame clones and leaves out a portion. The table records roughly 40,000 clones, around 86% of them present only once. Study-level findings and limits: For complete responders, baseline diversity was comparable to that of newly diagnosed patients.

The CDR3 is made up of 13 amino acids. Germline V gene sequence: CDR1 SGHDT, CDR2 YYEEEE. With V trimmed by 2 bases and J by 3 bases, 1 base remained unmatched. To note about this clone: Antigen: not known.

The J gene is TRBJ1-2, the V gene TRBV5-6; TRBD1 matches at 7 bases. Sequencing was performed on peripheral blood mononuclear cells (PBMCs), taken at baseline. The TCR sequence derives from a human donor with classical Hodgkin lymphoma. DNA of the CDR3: TGTGCCAGCAGCTTCGACAGGGACTATGGCTACACCTTC. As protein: CASSFDRDYGYTF.